The table lists the clone carrying this TCR beta chain with many counts. This entry belongs to a study of T cells after yellow fever vaccination. V gave up 8 bases and J gave up 3 bases, with 11 bases separating them. The germline CDR1 and CDR2 sequences are MNHEY and SVGAGI. This CDR3 has 12 amino acids. MiXCR, applied by TCRdb to the 5' RACE reads, yields one record per CDR3 protein. There are approximately 260,000 distinct CDR3 sequences in the sample; around 5.2% occur only once, and roughly 3.4% lies in the top ten. The sequencing here drew on CD4+ T cells sorted from PBMCs, taken on the day of the yellow fever booster vaccination. The chain couples TRBV6-5 to TRBJ2-7; D perhaps matches TRBD1 (6 bases). The sequence derives from a man younger than 30 who received the YFV17D yellow fever vaccine. The CDR3 region is CASPIRGYEQYV. CDR3 sequence (DNA): TGTGCCAGCCCTATCAGGGGCTACGAGCAGTACGTC.